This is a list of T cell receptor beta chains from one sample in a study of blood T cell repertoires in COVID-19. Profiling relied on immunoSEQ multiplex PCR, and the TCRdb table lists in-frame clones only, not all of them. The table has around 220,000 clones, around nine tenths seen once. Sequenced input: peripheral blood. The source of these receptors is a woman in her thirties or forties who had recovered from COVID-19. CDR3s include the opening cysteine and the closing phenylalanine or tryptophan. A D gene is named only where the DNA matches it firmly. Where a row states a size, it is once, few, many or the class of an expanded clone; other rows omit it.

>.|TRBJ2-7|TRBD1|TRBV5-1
CASSLVQGPLYEQYF
TGCGCCAGCAGCTTAGTACAGGGGCCTCTCTACGAGCAGTACTTC
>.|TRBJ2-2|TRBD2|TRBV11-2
CASSLVTSGSTGELFF
TGTGCCAGCAGCTTAGTCACTAGCGGGAGTACCGGGGAGCTGTTTTTT
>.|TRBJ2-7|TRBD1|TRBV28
CASSSPRGQAYEQYF
TGTGCCAGCAGTTCTCCCCGGGGACAGGCCTACGAGCAGTACTTC
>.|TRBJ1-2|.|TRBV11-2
CASSLDHPVNYGYTF
TGTGCCAGCAGCTTAGACCATCCAGTTAACTATGGCTACACCTTC
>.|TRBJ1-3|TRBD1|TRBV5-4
CASSRPDRGRGNTIYF
TGTGCCAGCAGCAGACCTGACAGGGGCCGAGGAAACACCATATATTTT
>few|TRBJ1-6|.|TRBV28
CASSWGTLHYNSPLHF
TGTGCCAGCAGCTGGGGGACACTACACTATAATTCACCCCTCCACTTT
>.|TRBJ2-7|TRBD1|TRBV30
CAWTADRGPYEQYF
TGTGCCTGGACCGCGGACAGGGGACCGTACGAGCAGTACTTC
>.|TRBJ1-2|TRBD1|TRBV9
CASSRGTGGHYGYTF
TGTGCCAGCAGCCGAGGGACAGGGGGTCACTATGGCTACACCTTC
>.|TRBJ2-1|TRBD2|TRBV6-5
CASTRLAGVDEQFF
TGTGCCAGCACCCGCTTAGCGGGAGTCGATGAGCAGTTCTTC
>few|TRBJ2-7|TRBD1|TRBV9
CASSATGGYEQYF
TGTGCCAGCAGCGCGACAGGGGGGTACGAGCAGTACTTC
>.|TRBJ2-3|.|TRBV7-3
CASSLQGGTQYF
TGTGCCAGCAGCCTACAGGGCGGTACGCAGTATTTT
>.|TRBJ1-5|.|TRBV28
CASRGGRAADQPQHF
TGTGCCAGCCGCGGGGGGAGGGCTGCTGATCAGCCCCAGCATTTT
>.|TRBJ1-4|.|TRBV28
CASSLGRGGQEKLFF
TGTGCCAGCAGTTTGGGGAGGGGAGGACAAGAAAAACTGTTTTTT
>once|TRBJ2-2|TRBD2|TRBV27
CASSLLGTSGGLNTGELFF
TGTGCCAGCAGTTTATTGGGGACTAGCGGGGGGTTAAACACCGGGGAGCTGTTTTTT
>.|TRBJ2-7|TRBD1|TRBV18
CASSPGQGGAYEQYF
TGTGCCAGCTCACCCGGACAGGGGGGGGCCTACGAGCAGTACTTC
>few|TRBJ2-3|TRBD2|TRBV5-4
CASSPGEGGITDTQYF
TGTGCCAGCAGCCCTGGGGAGGGAGGTATAACAGATACGCAGTATTTT
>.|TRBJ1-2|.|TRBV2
CASRVGLNRSYGYTF
TGTGCCAGCAGGGTTGGACTAAATCGGAGCTATGGCTACACCTTC
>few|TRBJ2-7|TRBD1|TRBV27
CASTLRATGATYEQYF
TGTGCCAGCACTCTCCGTGCGACAGGGGCTACCTACGAGCAGTACTTC
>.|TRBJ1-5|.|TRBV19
CASSTSGTPISNQPQHF
TGTGCCAGTAGTACATCCGGGACACCCATTAGCAATCAGCCCCAGCATTTT
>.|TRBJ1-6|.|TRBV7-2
CASSTQGVQNSPLHF
TGTGCCAGCAGCACACAGGGTGTTCAGAATTCACCCCTCCACTTT
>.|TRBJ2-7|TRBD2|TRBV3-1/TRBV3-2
CASSRGTGTIGYEQYF
TGTGCCAGCAGCCGAGGAACCGGGACTATAGGCTACGAGCAGTACTTC
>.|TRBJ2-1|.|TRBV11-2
CASSPGDEQFF
TGTGCCAGCAGCCCGGGGGATGAGCAGTTCTTC
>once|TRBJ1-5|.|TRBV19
CASSIQAGNQPQHF
TGTGCCAGTAGTATTCAGGCAGGCAATCAGCCCCAGCATTTT
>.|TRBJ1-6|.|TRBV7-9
CASSLRGSPLHF
TGTGCCAGCAGCTTAAGGGGATCACCCCTCCACTTT
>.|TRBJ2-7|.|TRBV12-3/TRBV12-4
CASSFVGYEQYF
TGTGCCAGCAGTTTCGTCGGCTACGAGCAGTACTTC
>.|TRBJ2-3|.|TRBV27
CASRPRLLADTQYF
TGTGCCAGCAGGCCCCGACTACTGGCAGATACGCAGTATTTT
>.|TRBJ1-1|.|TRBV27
CASSLDGENTEAFF
TGTGCCAGCAGTTTAGACGGGGAGAACACTGAAGCTTTCTTT
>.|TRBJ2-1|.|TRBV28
CASTLADNEQFF
TGTGCCAGCACCCTGGCCGACAATGAGCAGTTCTTC
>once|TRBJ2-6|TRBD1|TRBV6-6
CATLPGQGSGANVLTF
TGTGCCACCTTACCGGGACAGGGCTCTGGGGCCAACGTCCTGACTTTC
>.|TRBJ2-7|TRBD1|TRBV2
CASTKEDLQGAYEQYF
TGTGCCAGCACCAAAGAGGATCTACAGGGGGCCTACGAGCAGTACTTC
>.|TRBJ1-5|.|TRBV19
CASSIVTRNGQPQHF
TGTGCCAGTAGTATAGTAACAAGGAACGGGCAGCCCCAGCATTTT
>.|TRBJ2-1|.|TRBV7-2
CASSRAWSIYNEQFF
TGTGCCAGCAGCCGTGCTTGGAGCATCTACAATGAGCAGTTCTTC
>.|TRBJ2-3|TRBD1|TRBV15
CATSRDGRGLTDTQYF
TGTGCCACCAGCAGAGATGGCAGGGGGCTAACGGATACGCAGTATTTT
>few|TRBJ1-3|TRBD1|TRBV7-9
CASSLGQFSSGNTIYF
TGTGCCAGCAGCTTGGGACAGTTCAGCTCTGGAAACACCATATATTTT
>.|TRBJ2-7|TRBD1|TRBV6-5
CASSWTGRDEQYF
TGTGCCAGCAGTTGGACAGGGCGGGACGAGCAGTACTTC
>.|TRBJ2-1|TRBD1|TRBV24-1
CATSETAGTVSYNEQFF
TGTGCCACCAGTGAGACAGCCGGGACAGTCTCCTACAATGAGCAGTTCTTC
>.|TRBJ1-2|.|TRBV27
CASSWSGGHGYTF
TGTGCCAGCAGTTGGTCGGGGGGCCATGGCTACACCTTC
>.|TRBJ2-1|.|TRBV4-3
CASSQEVGGVGNEQFF
TGCGCCAGCAGCCAAGAGGTGGGCGGGGTGGGGAATGAGCAGTTCTTC
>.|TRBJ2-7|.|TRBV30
CAWSSSYEQYF
TGTGCCTGGAGTTCGTCCTACGAGCAGTACTTC
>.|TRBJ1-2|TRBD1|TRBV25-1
CASSGGQGARDGYTF
TGTGCCAGCAGTGGAGGACAGGGGGCTAGGGATGGCTACACCTTC
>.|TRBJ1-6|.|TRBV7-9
CASTPGRDGSPLHF
TGTGCCAGCACCCCGGGCAGGGATGGTTCACCCCTCCACTTT
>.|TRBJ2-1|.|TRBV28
CASSSQGKNNEQFF
TGTGCCAGCAGTTCACAGGGAAAGAACAATGAGCAGTTCTTC
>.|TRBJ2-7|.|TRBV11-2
CASSPPRGGEQYF
TGTGCCAGCAGCCCACCCCGAGGAGGCGAGCAGTACTTC
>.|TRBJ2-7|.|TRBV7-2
CASSPSAYEQYF
TGTGCCAGCAGCCCTAGCGCCTACGAGCAGTACTTC
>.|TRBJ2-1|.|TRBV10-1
CASSETDYNEQFF
TGCGCCAGCAGTGAGACAGATTACAATGAGCAGTTCTTC
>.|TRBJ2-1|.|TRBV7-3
CASSLGGSLNEQFF
TGTGCCAGCAGCTTAGGTGGGAGCCTCAATGAGCAGTTCTTC